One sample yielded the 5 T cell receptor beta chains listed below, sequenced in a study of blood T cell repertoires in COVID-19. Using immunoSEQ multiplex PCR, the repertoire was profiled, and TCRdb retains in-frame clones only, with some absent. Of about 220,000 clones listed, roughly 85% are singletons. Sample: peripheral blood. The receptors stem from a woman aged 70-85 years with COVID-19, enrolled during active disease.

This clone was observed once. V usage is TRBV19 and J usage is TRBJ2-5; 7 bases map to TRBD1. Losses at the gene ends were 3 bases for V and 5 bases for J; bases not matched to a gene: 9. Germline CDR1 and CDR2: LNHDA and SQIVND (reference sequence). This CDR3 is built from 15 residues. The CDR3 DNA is TGTGCCAGTAGTATTCCCGCAGGGGGTGCGGAGACCCAGTACTTC. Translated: CASSIPAGGAETQYF.

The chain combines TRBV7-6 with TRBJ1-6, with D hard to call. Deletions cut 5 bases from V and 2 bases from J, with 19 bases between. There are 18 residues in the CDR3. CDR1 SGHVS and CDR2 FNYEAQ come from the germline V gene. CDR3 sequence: CASSPTVAGPTYNSPLHF. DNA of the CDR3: TGTGCCAGCAGCCCAACGGTGGCAGGCCCAACCTATAATTCACCCCTCCACTTT.

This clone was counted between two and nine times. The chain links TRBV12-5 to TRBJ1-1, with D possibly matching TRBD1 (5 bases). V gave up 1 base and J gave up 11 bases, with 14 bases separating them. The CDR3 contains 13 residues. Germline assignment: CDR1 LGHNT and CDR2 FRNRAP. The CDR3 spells CASGLETRGNAFF. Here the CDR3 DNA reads TGTGCTAGTGGTTTGGAAACAAGGGGAAATGCTTTCTTT.

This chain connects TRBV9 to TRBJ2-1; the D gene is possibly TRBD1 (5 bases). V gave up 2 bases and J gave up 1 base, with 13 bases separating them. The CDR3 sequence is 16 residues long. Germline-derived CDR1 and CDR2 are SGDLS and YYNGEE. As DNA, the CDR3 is TGTGCCAGCAGCGTTATGGTAGGGGTTTCCTACAATGAGCAGTTCTTC. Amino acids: CASSVMVGVSYNEQFF.

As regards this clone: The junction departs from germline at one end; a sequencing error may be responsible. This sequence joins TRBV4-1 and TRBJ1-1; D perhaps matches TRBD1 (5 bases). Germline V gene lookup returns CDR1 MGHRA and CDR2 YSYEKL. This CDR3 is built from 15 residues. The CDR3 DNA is TGCGCCAGCAGCCAAGATAAGGGGTTGAAGACTGAAGCTTTCTTT. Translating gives CASSQDKGLKTEAFF.